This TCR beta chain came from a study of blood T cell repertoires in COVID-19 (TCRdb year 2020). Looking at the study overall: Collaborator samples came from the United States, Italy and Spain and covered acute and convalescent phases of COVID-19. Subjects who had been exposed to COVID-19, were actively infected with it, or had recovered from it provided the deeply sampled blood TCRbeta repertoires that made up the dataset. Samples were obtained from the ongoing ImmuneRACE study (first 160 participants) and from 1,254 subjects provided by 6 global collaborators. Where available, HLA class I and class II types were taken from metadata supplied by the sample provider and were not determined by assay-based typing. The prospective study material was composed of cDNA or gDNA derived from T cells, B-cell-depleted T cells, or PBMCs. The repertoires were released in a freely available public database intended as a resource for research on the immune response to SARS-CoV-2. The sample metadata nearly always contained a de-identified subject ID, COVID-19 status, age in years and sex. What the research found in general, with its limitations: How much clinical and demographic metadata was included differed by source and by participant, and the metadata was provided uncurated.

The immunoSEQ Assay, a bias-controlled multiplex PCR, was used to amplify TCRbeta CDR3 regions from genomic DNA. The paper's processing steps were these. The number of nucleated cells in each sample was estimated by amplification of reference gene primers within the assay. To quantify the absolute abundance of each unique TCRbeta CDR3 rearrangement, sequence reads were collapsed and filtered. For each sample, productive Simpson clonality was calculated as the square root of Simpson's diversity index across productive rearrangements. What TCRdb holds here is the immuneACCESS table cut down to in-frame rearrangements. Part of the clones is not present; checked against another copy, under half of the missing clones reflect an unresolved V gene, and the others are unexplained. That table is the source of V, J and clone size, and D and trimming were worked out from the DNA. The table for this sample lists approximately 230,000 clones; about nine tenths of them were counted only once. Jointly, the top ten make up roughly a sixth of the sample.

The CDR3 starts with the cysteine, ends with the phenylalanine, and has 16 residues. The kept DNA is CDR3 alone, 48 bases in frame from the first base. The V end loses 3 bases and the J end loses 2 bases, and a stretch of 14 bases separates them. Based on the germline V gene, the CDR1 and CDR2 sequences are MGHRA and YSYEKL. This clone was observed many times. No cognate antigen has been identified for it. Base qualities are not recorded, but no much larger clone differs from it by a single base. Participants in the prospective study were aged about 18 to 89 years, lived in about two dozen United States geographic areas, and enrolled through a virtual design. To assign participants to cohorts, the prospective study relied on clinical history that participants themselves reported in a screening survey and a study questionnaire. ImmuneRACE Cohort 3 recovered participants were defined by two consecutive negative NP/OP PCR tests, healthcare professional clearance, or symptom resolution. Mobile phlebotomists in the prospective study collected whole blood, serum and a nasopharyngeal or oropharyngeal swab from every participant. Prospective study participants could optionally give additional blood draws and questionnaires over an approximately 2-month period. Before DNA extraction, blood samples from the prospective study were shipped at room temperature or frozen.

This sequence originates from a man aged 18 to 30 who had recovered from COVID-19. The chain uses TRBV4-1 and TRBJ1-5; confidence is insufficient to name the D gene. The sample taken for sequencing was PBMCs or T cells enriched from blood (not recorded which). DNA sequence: TGCGCCAGCAGCCAGGTGGTAAGCGAGCGCAATCAGCCCCAGCATTTT. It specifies CASSQVVSERNQPQHF.